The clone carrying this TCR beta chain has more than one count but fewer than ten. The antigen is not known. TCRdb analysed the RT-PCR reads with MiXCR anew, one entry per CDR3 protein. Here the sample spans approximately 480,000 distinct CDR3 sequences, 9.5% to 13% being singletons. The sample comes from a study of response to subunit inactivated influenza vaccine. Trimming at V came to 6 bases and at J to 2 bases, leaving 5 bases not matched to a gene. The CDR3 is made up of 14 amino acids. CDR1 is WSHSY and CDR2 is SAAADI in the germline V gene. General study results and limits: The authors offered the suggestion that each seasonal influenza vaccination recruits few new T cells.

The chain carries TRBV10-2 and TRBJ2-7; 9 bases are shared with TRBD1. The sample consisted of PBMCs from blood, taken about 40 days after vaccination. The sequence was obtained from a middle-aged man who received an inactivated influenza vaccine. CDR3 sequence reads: CASRPGQGPYEQYF. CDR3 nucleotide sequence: TGCGCCAGCAGACCGGGACAGGGTCCCTACGAGCAGTACTTC.